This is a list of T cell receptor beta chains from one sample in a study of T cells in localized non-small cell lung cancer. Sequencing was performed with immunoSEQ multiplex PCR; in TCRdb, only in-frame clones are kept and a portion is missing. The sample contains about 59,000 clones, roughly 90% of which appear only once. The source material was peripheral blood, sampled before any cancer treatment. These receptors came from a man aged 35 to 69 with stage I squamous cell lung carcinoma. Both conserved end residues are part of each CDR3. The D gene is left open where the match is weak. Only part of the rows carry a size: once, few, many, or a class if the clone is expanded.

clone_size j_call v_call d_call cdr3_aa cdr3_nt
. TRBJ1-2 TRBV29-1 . CSGKGGDRYGYTF TGCAGCGGAAAAGGGGGGGATCGCTATGGCTACACCTTC
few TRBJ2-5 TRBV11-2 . CASSPPGVRQETQYF TGTGCCAGCAGCCCCCCGGGAGTGAGGCAAGAGACCCAGTACTTC
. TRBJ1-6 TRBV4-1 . CASSQDIGVVSPLHF TGCGCCAGCAGCCAAGATATAGGGGTAGTTTCACCCCTCCACTTT
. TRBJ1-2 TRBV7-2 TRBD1 CASSPTPDRVGYTF TGTGCCAGCAGCCCCACTCCTGACAGGGTGGGCTACACCTTC
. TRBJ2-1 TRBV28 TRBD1 CASSLDRDRGDEQFF TGTGCCAGCAGTTTAGACCGGGACAGGGGCGATGAGCAGTTCTTC
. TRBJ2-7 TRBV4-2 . CASGPINEQYF TGTGCCAGCGGCCCCATCAACGAGCAGTACTTC
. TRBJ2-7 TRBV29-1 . CSVEEGGGGEQYF TGCAGCGTTGAAGAGGGAGGGGGGGGCGAGCAGTACTTC
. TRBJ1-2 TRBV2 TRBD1 CASSSTGAGYTF TGTGCCAGCAGCTCGACAGGGGCTGGCTACACCTTC
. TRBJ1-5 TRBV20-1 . CSASSGQPQHF TGCAGTGCTAGCTCGGGGCAGCCCCAGCATTTT
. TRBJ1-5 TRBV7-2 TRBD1 CASSLRQGVWNQPQHF TGTGCCAGCAGCTTAAGACAGGGGGTGTGGAATCAGCCCCAGCATTTT
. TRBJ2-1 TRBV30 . CAWSGGGERFF TGTGCCTGGAGTGGAGGAGGGGAAAGGTTCTTC
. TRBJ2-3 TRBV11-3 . CASSRTEDTQYF TGTGCCAGCAGCCGAACAGAAGATACGCAGTATTTT
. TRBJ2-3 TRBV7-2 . CASSLAPNTDTQYF TGTGCCAGCAGCTTAGCGCCTAATACAGATACGCAGTATTTT
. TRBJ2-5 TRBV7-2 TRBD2 CASSPLGGRETQYF TGTGCCAGCAGCCCCCTGGGCGGGAGGGAGACCCAGTACTTC
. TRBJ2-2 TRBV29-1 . CSVGGNRVNTGELFF TGCAGCGTTGGGGGGAATCGGGTGAACACCGGGGAGCTGTTTTTT
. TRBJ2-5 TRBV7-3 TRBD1 CASSLDILRPGQGRETQYF TGTGCCAGCAGCTTAGATATATTAAGACCGGGACAGGGTAGAGAGACCCAGTACTTC
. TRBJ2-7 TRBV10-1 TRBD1 CASSKTGTGEQYF TGCGCCAGCAGCAAGACAGGGACGGGGGAGCAGTACTTC
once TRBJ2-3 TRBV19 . CASSKKVRDTDTQYF TGTGCCAGTAGTAAAAAGGTGCGGGACACAGATACGCAGTATTTT
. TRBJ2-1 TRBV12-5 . CASGPPGVRYNEQFF TGTGCTAGTGGTCCCCCCGGCGTACGCTACAATGAGCAGTTCTTC
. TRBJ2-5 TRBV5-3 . CARSLGRGAGQRETQYF TGTGCCAGAAGCTTGGGACGGGGGGCAGGTCAGAGGGAGACCCAGTACTTC
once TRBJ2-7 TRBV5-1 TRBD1 CASSSAPGTGVYEQYF TGCGCCAGCAGCTCAGCCCCCGGGACAGGGGTCTACGAGCAGTACTTC
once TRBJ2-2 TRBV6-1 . CASRLGFNTGELFF TGTGCCAGCAGGTTAGGCTTCAACACCGGGGAGCTGTTTTTT
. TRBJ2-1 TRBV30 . CAWALDSRRPFF TGTGCCTGGGCCCTGGACAGCCGACGCCCGTTCTTC
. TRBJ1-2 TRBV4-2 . CASSQDLEGANYGYTF TGTGCCAGCAGCCAAGATCTGGAAGGGGCGAACTATGGCTACACCTTC
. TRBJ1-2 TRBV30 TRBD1 CAWSRTGEYGYTF TGTGCCTGGAGCCGGACAGGGGAGTATGGCTACACCTTC
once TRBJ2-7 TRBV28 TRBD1 CASNLDGTGFYEQYF TGTGCCAGCAACTTAGACGGGACAGGATTCTACGAGCAGTACTTC
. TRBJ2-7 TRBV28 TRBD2 CASSPQRLAGVGEQYF TGTGCCAGCAGTCCCCAGAGACTAGCGGGAGTAGGCGAGCAGTACTTC
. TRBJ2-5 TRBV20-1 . CSARVWETQYF TGCAGTGCTAGAGTTTGGGAGACCCAGTACTTC
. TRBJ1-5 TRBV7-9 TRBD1 CASSSGQRDQPQHF TGTGCCAGCAGCTCGGGACAGAGGGATCAGCCCCAGCATTTT
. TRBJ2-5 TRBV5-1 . CASSSMSQETQYF TGCGCCAGCAGCTCCATGAGCCAAGAGACCCAGTACTTC
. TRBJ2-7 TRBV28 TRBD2 CASRLRPGSGRSYEQYF TGTGCCAGCAGGCTCCGCCCGGGGAGCGGGAGGTCCTACGAGCAGTACTTC
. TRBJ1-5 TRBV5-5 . CASSLNSGFQPQHF TGTGCCAGCAGCTTGAATTCAGGGTTTCAGCCCCAGCATTTT
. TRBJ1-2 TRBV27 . CASSLGGFEGSYGYTF TGTGCCAGCAGTTTAGGGGGATTTGAGGGGAGTTATGGCTACACCTTC
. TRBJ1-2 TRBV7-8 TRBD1 CASADRVSYGYTF TGTGCCAGCGCCGACAGGGTTTCATATGGCTACACCTTC
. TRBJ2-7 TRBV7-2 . CASSFSMDEQYF TGTGCCAGCAGCTTTTCGATGGACGAGCAGTACTTC
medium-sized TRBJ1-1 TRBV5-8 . CASSLDSYPEAFF TGTGCCAGCAGCTTGGACTCTTATCCTGAAGCTTTCTTT
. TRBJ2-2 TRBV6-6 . CASSLSGVGTGELFF TGTGCCAGCAGTCTGTCGGGAGTGGGCACCGGGGAGCTGTTTTTT
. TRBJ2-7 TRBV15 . CATSATRAGSYEQYF TGTGCCACCAGCGCGACGCGGGCAGGGTCCTACGAGCAGTACTTC
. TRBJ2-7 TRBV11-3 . CATEGDSAYEQYF TGTGCCACTGAAGGGGATTCCGCCTACGAGCAGTACTTC
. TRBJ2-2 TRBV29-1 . CSAHNLANTGELFF TGCAGCGCCCACAACTTAGCGAACACCGGGGAGCTGTTTTTT
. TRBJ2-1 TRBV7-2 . CASSTEPSSYNEQFF TGTGCCAGCAGCACGGAACCTAGCTCCTACAATGAGCAGTTCTTC
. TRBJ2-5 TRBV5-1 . CASSLGPRGETQYF TGCGCCAGCAGCTTGGGACCCCGAGGGGAGACCCAGTACTTC
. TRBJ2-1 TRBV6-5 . CATNSYNEQFF TGTGCCACAAACTCCTACAATGAGCAGTTCTTC
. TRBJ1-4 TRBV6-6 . CASSYPDEGRGEKLFF TGTGCCAGCAGTTACCCCGACGAGGGGCGAGGCGAAAAACTGTTTTTT
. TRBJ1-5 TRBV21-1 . CASSKWDRGAPTYQPQHF TGTGCCAGCAGCAAGTGGGACAGGGGCGCCCCGACCTATCAGCCCCAGCATTTT
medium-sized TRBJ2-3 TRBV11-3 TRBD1 CASSPFGTGEGDTQYF TGTGCCAGCAGCCCCTTTGGGACAGGGGAAGGAGATACGCAGTATTTT
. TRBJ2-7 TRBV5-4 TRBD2 CASSSGSSYEQYF TGTGCCAGCAGTAGCGGGAGCTCCTACGAGCAGTACTTC
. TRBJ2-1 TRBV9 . CASNRDAYNEQFF TGTGCCAGCAACCGCGACGCCTACAATGAGCAGTTCTTC
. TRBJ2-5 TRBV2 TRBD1 CASSDRDRGRETQYF TGTGCCAGCAGTGACCGGGACAGGGGGCGTGAGACCCAGTACTTC
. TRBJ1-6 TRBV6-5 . CATGQVQNSPLHF TGTGCCACGGGGCAGGTCCAGAATTCACCCCTCCACTTT
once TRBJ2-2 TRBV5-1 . CASSSPPGAGTGELFF TGCGCCAGCAGCTCACCCCCGGGGGCCGGCACCGGGGAGCTGTTTTTT
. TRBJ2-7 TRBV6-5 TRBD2 CASSRLAGDDEQYF TGTGCCAGCAGTCGACTAGCGGGAGACGACGAGCAGTACTTC
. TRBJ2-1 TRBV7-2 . CASSLLGRNNEQFF TGTGCCAGCAGCCTCCTTGGACGGAACAATGAGCAGTTCTTC
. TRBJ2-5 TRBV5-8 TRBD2 CASSSTLGLAGGETQYF TGTGCCAGCAGCTCGACTCTAGGACTAGCGGGGGGTGAGACCCAGTACTTC
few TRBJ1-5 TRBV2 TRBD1 CASSNTGGNQPQHF TGTGCCAGCAGTAATACAGGGGGCAACCAGCCCCAGCATTTT
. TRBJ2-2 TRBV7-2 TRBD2 CASSLVASGARWDTGELFF TGTGCCAGCAGCTTAGTGGCTAGCGGGGCCCGATGGGACACCGGGGAGCTGTTTTTT
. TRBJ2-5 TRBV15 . CATSREIQRDQETQYF TGTGCCACCAGCAGAGAAATCCAGCGGGACCAAGAGACCCAGTACTTC
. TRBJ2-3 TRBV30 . CAWSPLRTLRSDGITDTQYF TGTGCCTGGAGCCCCCTGCGGACTCTCAGATCAGATGGGATCACAGATACGCAGTATTTT
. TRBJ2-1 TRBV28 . CASSPLRDEQFF TGTGCCAGCAGTCCCTTGAGGGATGAGCAGTTCTTC